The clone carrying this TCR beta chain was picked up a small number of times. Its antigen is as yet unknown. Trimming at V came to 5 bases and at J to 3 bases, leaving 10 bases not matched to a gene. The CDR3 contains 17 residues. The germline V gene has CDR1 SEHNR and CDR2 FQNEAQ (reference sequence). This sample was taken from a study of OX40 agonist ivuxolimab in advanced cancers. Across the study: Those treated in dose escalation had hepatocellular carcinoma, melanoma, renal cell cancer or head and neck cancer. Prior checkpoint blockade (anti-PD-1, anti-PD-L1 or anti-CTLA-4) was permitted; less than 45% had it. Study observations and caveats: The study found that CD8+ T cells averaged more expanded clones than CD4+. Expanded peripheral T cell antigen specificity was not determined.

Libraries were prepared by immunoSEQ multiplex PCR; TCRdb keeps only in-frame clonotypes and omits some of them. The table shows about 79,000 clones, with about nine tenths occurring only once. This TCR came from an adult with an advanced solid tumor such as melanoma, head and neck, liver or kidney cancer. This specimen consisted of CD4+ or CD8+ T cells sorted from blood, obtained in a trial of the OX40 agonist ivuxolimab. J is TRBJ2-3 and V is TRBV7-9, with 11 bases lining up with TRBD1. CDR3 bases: TGTGCCAGCAGCCCTACCCCGGGACAGGGGGAAACAGATACGCAGTATTTT. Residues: CASSPTPGQGETDTQYF.